This is a list of T cell receptor beta chains from one sample in a study of T-cell memory formation after mild COVID-19. TCRdb processed the 5' RACE reads anew with MiXCR; each CDR3 protein has one entry. Of about 410,000 distinct CDR3 sequences listed, more than 20% are singletons. The material sequenced was PBMCs or a T cell subset sorted from them (not recorded which). The receptor set was obtained from an adult woman who had mild COVID-19 (a few samples of this study predate the infection). Cell type and time point are not known. Both conserved end residues are trimmed from each CDR3. The size field is filled for only some rows; it gives once, few, many or a size class.

v_gene: TRBV7-8; j_gene: TRBJ1-2; abundance: NA; CDR3aa: ASSLRMDYGYT
v_gene: TRBV4-3; j_gene: TRBJ1-2; abundance: few; CDR3aa: ASSQGTTGYT
v_gene: TRBV7-9; j_gene: TRBJ2-1; abundance: few; CDR3aa: ASSLDRVHPYNEQF
v_gene: TRBV11-2; j_gene: TRBJ2-3; abundance: few; CDR3aa: ASSLEGRALTDTQY
v_gene: TRBV7-9; j_gene: TRBJ2-5; abundance: few; CDR3aa: ASSSSDGRETQY
v_gene: TRBV24-1; j_gene: TRBJ2-5; abundance: NA; CDR3aa: ATSAVRAAEETQY
v_gene: TRBV6-6; j_gene: TRBJ1-6; abundance: NA; CDR3aa: ASTWVDNSPLH
v_gene: TRBV30; j_gene: TRBJ2-2; abundance: NA; CDR3aa: AWSAILAGELF
v_gene: TRBV18; j_gene: TRBJ2-1; abundance: few; CDR3aa: ASSPGQNYNEQF
v_gene: TRBV24-1; j_gene: TRBJ1-1; abundance: few; CDR3aa: ATSDSTGGAEAF
v_gene: TRBV30; j_gene: TRBJ2-1; abundance: few; CDR3aa: AWSITGGGEQF
v_gene: TRBV20-1; j_gene: TRBJ2-7; abundance: NA; CDR3aa: SARRLAGGLFYEQY
v_gene: TRBV7-9; j_gene: TRBJ2-3; abundance: NA; CDR3aa: ASSLARLAGSTDTQY
v_gene: TRBV15; j_gene: TRBJ2-1; abundance: few; CDR3aa: ATSRGEGAVYNEQF
v_gene: TRBV2; j_gene: TRBJ2-1; abundance: NA; CDR3aa: ASIKLGPNYNEQF
v_gene: TRBV29-1; j_gene: TRBJ1-1; abundance: few; CDR3aa: SVEDLGQGAGKAF
v_gene: TRBV13; j_gene: TRBJ2-5; abundance: NA; CDR3aa: ASSLAGHRRGTQY
v_gene: TRBV10-3; j_gene: TRBJ2-2; abundance: few; CDR3aa: AISERAGLNTGELF
v_gene: TRBV27; j_gene: TRBJ2-3; abundance: few; CDR3aa: ASSFLGLTDTQY
v_gene: TRBV5-1; j_gene: TRBJ2-3; abundance: NA; CDR3aa: ASRLRTGASTDTQY
v_gene: TRBV7-9; j_gene: TRBJ2-5; abundance: NA; CDR3aa: ASRKGQQETQY
v_gene: TRBV5-5; j_gene: TRBJ2-7; abundance: few; CDR3aa: ASTLGGGRAYEQY
v_gene: TRBV27; j_gene: TRBJ2-2; abundance: NA; CDR3aa: ASSTLDGTGSTPGELF
v_gene: TRBV12-3/TRBV12-4; j_gene: TRBJ2-4; abundance: many; CDR3aa: ASSPKNIQY